The 29 T cell receptor beta chains below were found in one sample sequenced in a study of cytomegalovirus exposure and HLA in healthy donors. The PCR contained 60 Vbeta and 13 Jbeta primers. Clones were read by immunoSEQ multiplex PCR, and TCRdb kept only the in-frame ones, dropping some. The profile shows about 150,000 clones, more than 65% of them singletons. The specimen sequenced was PBMCs. The source of these receptors is a man aged 50 to 60 in good health and CMV-seropositive.

This clone was picked up a small number of times. The V and J genes are TRBV28 and TRBJ2-2; 7 nucleotides line up with TRBD2. This CDR3 spans 13 amino acids. Looked up from germline, CDR1 is MDHEN and CDR2 is SYDVKM. Germline trimming cut 8 bases from V and 5 bases from J; bases unmatched to any gene: 5. Here the CDR3 reads CASGLAETGELFF. The CDR3 DNA reads TGTGCCAGCGGGCTAGCGGAGACCGGGGAGCTGTTTTTT.

This clone was detected once. This sequence joins TRBV7-9 and TRBJ2-1; no clear D. The length of the CDR3 is 13 residues. The V end lost 1 base, the J end lost 7 bases, and 8 bases lay between the germline ends. Germline-derived CDR1 and CDR2 are SEHNR and FQNEAQ (reference sequence). The CDR3 loop is CASSLVNSNEQFF. CDR3 nucleotide sequence: TGTGCCAGCAGCTTAGTTAACAGTAATGAGCAGTTCTTC.

The V gene is TRBV5-6, the J gene TRBJ1-2, with D possibly TRBD1 on 5 matching bases. The germline V gene has CDR1 SGHDT and CDR2 YYEEEE. The ends were cut back, 0 bases at V and 2 bases at J, with 5 bases in the middle. The CDR3 runs to 13 residues. CDR3 DNA sequence: TGTGCCAGCAGCTTGGGACAGAACTATGGCTACACCTTC. This encodes CASSLGQNYGYTF.

This rearrangement joins TRBV2 to TRBJ2-2; no firm D call. From germline, CDR1 is SNHLY and CDR2 FYNNEI. Trimming stripped 6 bases from V and 0 bases from J, with 8 bases between. The CDR3 has 14 amino acids. In DNA, the CDR3 is TGTGCCAGCAGGCAGAGCGCGAACACCGGGGAGCTGTTTTTT. This gives the protein CASRQSANTGELFF.

The V and J genes are TRBV5-1 and TRBJ1-4, with 11 bases lining up with TRBD1. The CDR3 runs 16 residues. The germline gives CDR1 SGHRS, CDR2 YFSETQ. Trimming took 3 bases from V and 8 from J; bases not matched to a gene: 9. CDR3 protein: CASSSPEGTGGEKLFF. The CDR3 DNA sequence: TGCGCCAGCAGCTCCCCGGAAGGGACAGGGGGAGAAAAACTGTTTTTT.

This chain uses TRBV7-2 with TRBJ2-5; D unresolved. The V gene lost 2 bases and the J gene lost 7 bases, with 8 bases spanning the gap. This CDR3 comprises 12 residues. Germline V gene sequence: CDR1 SGHTA, CDR2 FQGNSA. CDR3 sequence reads: CASSLWSGTQYF. The CDR3 DNA reads TGTGCCAGCAGCTTATGGTCCGGGACCCAGTACTTC.

This clone came up once. The rearrangement links TRBV19 to TRBJ2-5, with TRBD2 identical over 7 bases. The CDR3 loop spans 16 amino acids. Germline values: CDR1 LNHDA, CDR2 SQIVND (reference sequence). The ends lost 8 bases at V and 0 bases at J; junction bases unmatched: 12. This chain's CDR3 is CASGRRASGNQETQYF. CDR3 bases: TGTGCCAGTGGCCGGAGGGCTAGCGGAAACCAAGAGACCCAGTACTTC.

This clone was counted once. This chain joins TRBV2 and TRBJ1-5, with D unresolved. The germline V gene encodes CDR1 SNHLY and CDR2 FYNNEI. This CDR3 is built from 13 residues. Trimming stripped 8 bases from V and 5 bases from J, with 13 bases between. The CDR3 region has the DNA TGTGCCAGCGCCCAGGTCATCGATCAGCCCCAGCATTTT. This translates into CASAQVIDQPQHF.

V and J are TRBV19 and TRBJ2-3, with 9 positions matching TRBD2. The germline V gene has CDR1 LNHDA and CDR2 SQIVND (reference sequence). V was clipped by 3 bases and J by 0 bases; unmatched bases: 7. The CDR3 runs to 17 residues. This CDR3 is CASSIMGLALSTDTQYF. The DNA of the CDR3 is TGTGCCAGTAGTATTATGGGACTAGCACTTAGCACAGATACGCAGTATTTT.

V gene TRBV27 combines with J gene TRBJ2-1; D not certain. Looked up from germline, CDR1 is MNHEY and CDR2 is SMNVEV (reference sequence). Deletions cut 1 base from V and 0 bases from J, with 16 bases between. This CDR3 has 18 amino acids. In DNA, the CDR3 is TGTGCCAGCAGTTTATTCGTCCAGGCCTACCTCTCCTACAATGAGCAGTTCTTC. It codes for CASSLFVQAYLSYNEQFF.

The chain joins TRBV28 to TRBJ1-4, with TRBD1 matching 7 bases. V shed 8 bases, J shed 3 bases, and the junction held 0 bases outside the gene matches. Looked up from germline, CDR1 is MDHEN and CDR2 is SYDVKM. The CDR3 runs 12 residues. The DNA of the CDR3 is TGTGCCAGCCAGGGGGCTAATGAAAAACTGTTTTTT. Translating it yields CASQGANEKLFF.

The chain has TRBV7-9 and TRBJ2-5; 7 bases align to TRBD1. J was trimmed by 3 bases and V by 5 bases; bases with no gene match: 0. This CDR3 is 12 amino acids long. CDR1 SEHNR and CDR2 FQNEAQ come from the germline V gene (reference sequence). DNA for the CDR3: TGTGCCAGCAGCGGGACAGAAGAGACCCAGTACTTC. This translates into CASSGTEETQYF.

The CDR3 DNA reads as TGTGCCAGCAGCTTGGTGCTAGCGGGAGCAGGCACAGATACGCAGTATTTT. It codes for CASSLVLAGAGTDTQYF. The V and J genes are TRBV5-5 and TRBJ2-3; 10 nucleotides align to TRBD2. The junction had 5 bases not matched to a gene; V was cut back by 0 bases and J by 1 base. CDR1 is SGHKS, CDR2 YYEKEE, per germline (reference sequence). The length of the CDR3 is 17 residues.

For this clone: Other DNA sequences in this sample translate to the same CDR3. The chain is built from TRBV5-1 and TRBJ2-1; D perhaps matches TRBD2 (5 bases). CDR1 and CDR2 from the germline V gene are SGHRS and YFSETQ. V was shortened by 0 bases and J by 0 bases, with 7 bases between the two germline ends. There are 15 residues in the CDR3. CDR3 sequence (DNA): TGCGCCAGCAGCTTGGGAGGGAGCTCCTACAATGAGCAGTTCTTC. Amino acid sequence: CASSLGGSSYNEQFF.

In its sample, this clone was seen once. The chain has TRBV28 and TRBJ1-2, with D hard to call. The length of the CDR3 is 12 residues. V was cut by 3 bases and J by 8 bases, with 10 bases left in between. CDR1 and CDR2 from the germline V gene are MDHEN and SYDVKM. The CDR3 protein is CASSFGSGGYTF. CDR3 nucleotide sequence: TGTGCCAGCAGTTTTGGGAGCGGCGGCTACACCTTC.

This clone was detected only once. The V and J genes are TRBV4-1 and TRBJ2-3; possibly TRBD1 for D (6 bases). Germline V gene sequence: CDR1 MGHRA, CDR2 YSYEKL. The CDR3 is 13 residues long. Trimming stripped 1 base from V and 10 bases from J, with 12 bases between. The DNA of the CDR3 is TGCGCCAGCAGCCAAGCTACAGAGGGGGCGCAGTATTTT. Amino acids: CASSQATEGAQYF.

The V and J genes are TRBV5-1 and TRBJ2-5, with TRBD2 matching 7 bases. The end of the DNA is better explained by TRBJ2-7, so the J call may be wrong. The CDR3 is made up of 15 amino acids. Germline CDR1 and CDR2: SGHRS and YFSETQ. This CDR3 is CASSLEASGYYEQYF. The CDR3 DNA is TGCGCCAGCAGCTTGGAGGCTAGCGGATACTACGAGCAGTACTTC.

The chain employs TRBV28 and TRBJ2-7; 7 bases agree with TRBD1. There are 13 residues in the CDR3. The germline V gene has CDR1 MDHEN and CDR2 SYDVKM. After removal of 6 bases from V and 4 bases from J, the junction contained 6 bases not matched to a gene. The CDR3 sequence is CASSLVRGYEQYF. CDR3 DNA: TGTGCCAGCAGCCTCGTCAGGGGGTACGAGCAGTACTTC.

This clone was counted between two and nine times. This chain links TRBV6-4 with TRBJ2-7; D might be TRBD1 (6 bases). CDR1 is MRHNA and CDR2 is SNTAGT in the germline V gene. V lost 5 bases and J lost 7, with 12 bases in between. CDR3 length equals 12 residues. This chain's CDR3 is CASSLRGSEQYF. The DNA for the CDR3 is TGTGCCAGCAGTCTCAGGGGCAGTGAGCAGTACTTC.

CDR3 bases: TGTGCCAGCATGGGGGACAGGGTGGACTATGGCTACACCTTC. It yields the protein CASMGDRVDYGYTF. The rearrangement joins TRBV28 to TRBJ1-2; 9 bases fit TRBD1. V shed 7 bases and J 3 bases; nucleotides not matched to a gene: 6. Germline V gene sequence: CDR1 MDHEN, CDR2 SYDVKM. This CDR3 is built from 14 residues.

This clone was observed once. V usage is TRBV5-1 and J usage is TRBJ2-3; 7 bases map to TRBD2. The J segment lost 3 bases and the V segment lost 0 bases, leaving 4 bases of the junction unmatched. This CDR3 is 15 amino acids long. Germline V lookup: CDR1 SGHRS, CDR2 YFSETQ. This chain's CDR3 is CASSLAGGITDTQYF. CDR3 DNA sequence: TGCGCCAGCAGCTTGGCGGGAGGTATAACAGATACGCAGTATTTT.

V is TRBV2 and J is TRBJ2-5; D might be TRBD1 (6 bases). The germline gives CDR1 SNHLY, CDR2 FYNNEI. The CDR3 extends over 13 amino acids. Deletions cut 8 bases from V and 5 bases from J, with 15 bases between. Here the CDR3 reads CASGQQGPETQYF. CDR3 in DNA: TGTGCCAGCGGACAACAGGGTCCGGAGACCCAGTACTTC. Supplemented by reference TRBV2 and TRBJ2-5, the full variable domain reads EPEVTQTPSHQVTQMGQEVILRCVPISNHLYFYWYRQILGQKVEFLVSFYNNEISEKSEIFDDQFSVERPDGSNFTLKIRSTKLEDSAMYFCASGQQGPETQYFGPGTRLLVL.

This clone has more than one count but fewer than ten. The genes are TRBV21-1 and TRBJ2-5; TRBD2, the table's D call, was not compared with the DNA. TRBV21-1 is tagged as a pseudogene. This CDR3 spans 14 amino acids. CDR3 bases: TGTGCCAGCAGCTCAAACTGGGAGAGGGAGACCCAGTACTTC. The encoded protein is CASSSNWERETQYF.

The chain recombines TRBV28 with TRBJ1-5, with TRBD1 matching over 8 bases. CDR1 is MDHEN and CDR2 is SYDVKM in the germline V gene. The V gene end was trimmed by 6 bases and the J gene end by 6 bases; junction bases not matched to a gene: 7. There are 14 residues in the CDR3. The CDR3, as DNA: TGTGCCAGCAGACTTGGACAGGGAGGTCAGCCCCAGCATTTT. This sequence encodes CASRLGQGGQPQHF.

The V call is TRBV5-4, the J call TRBJ1-1, with TRBD1 matching over 7 bases. J was trimmed by 6 bases and V by 3 bases; bases with no gene match: 8. The CDR3 covers 14 residues. Germline V lookup: CDR1 SGHNT, CDR2 YYREEE (reference sequence). CDR3 sequence (DNA): TGTGCCAGCAGCTCGACAGGGAACCACCCTGAAGCTTTCTTT. Its translation is CASSSTGNHPEAFF.

The V and J genes are TRBV28 and TRBJ2-7; possible D gene TRBD2, 5 bases. From germline, CDR1 is MDHEN and CDR2 SYDVKM. V was shortened by 6 bases and J by 5 bases, with 17 bases between the two germline ends. CDR3 size: 14 residues. DNA for the CDR3: TGTGCCAGCAGCCCCGTCCCGGGAATTGACGAGCAGTACTTC. It encodes CASSPVPGIDEQYF.

The chain has TRBV5-4 and TRBJ2-1; TRBD1 agrees at 7 bases. Germline V gene sequence: CDR1 SGHNT, CDR2 YYREEE (reference sequence). This CDR3 contains 15 residues. V gave up 4 bases and J gave up 4 bases; unmatched junction bases: 8. In DNA form, the CDR3 reads TGTGCCAGCAGCCCCGACAGGGTCCGTTACAATGAGCAGTTCTTC. As protein: CASSPDRVRYNEQFF.

The DNA for the CDR3 is TGTGCCAGTAGTATAGACGTGAGCTCCTACAATGAGCAGTTCTTC. Amino acid sequence: CASSIDVSSYNEQFF. The chain uses TRBV19 and TRBJ2-1; D unclear. This CDR3 contains 15 residues. The V gene lost 0 bases and the J gene lost 0 bases, with 6 bases spanning the gap. Germline V lookup: CDR1 LNHDA, CDR2 SQIVND (reference sequence). Filled out from reference TRBV19 and TRBJ2-1, the complete variable domain reads DGGITQSPKYLFRKEGQNVTLSCEQNLNHDAMYWYRQDPGQGLRLIYYSQIVNDFQKGDIAEGYSVSREKKESFPLTVTSAQKNPTAFYLCASSIDVSSYNEQFFGPGTRLTVL.

This clone was counted once. This chain joins TRBV5-1 and TRBJ2-7; 7 bases align to TRBD1. Trimming cost V 0 bases and J 3 bases; bases outside gene matches: 3. Germline-derived CDR1 and CDR2 are SGHRS and YFSETQ. This CDR3 has 14 amino acids. For the CDR3, the DNA is TGCGCCAGCAGCTTGGCCGGGACAGACTACGAGCAGTACTTC. This sequence encodes CASSLAGTDYEQYF.